This TCR beta chain was found in a study of cytomegalovirus exposure and HLA in healthy donors. As regards this clone: What it binds is not known.

Regarding the study as a whole: Some TCR beta chains (164 of them) were listed as cytomegalovirus-associated.

Primers included in the PCR were 60 Vbeta and 13 Jbeta primers. Using immunoSEQ multiplex PCR, the repertoire was profiled, and TCRdb retains in-frame clones only, with some absent. Among some 120,000 clones listed, 80% were seen once. The CDR3 totals 15 residues. Germline V CDR1 and CDR2: LNHDA, SQIVND (reference sequence). V lost 3 bases and J 0 bases, leaving 8 bases between the germline ends. Sequencing used PBMCs. The TCR comes from a man aged 30 to 39 in good health and CMV-seronegative. The chain uses TRBV19 and TRBJ2-2, with TRBD1 as a possible D gene (5 bases). The CDR3 is CASSIWGANTGELFF. CDR3 coding DNA: TGTGCCAGTAGTATCTGGGGCGCGAACACCGGGGAGCTGTTTTTT.